This TCR beta chain appears in the sequencing data of a study of CD8 T cells in Susac syndrome. With random hexamers, reverse transcription was performed on about 0.45 to 1 ug of RNA. Via MiXCR, TCRdb re-called the immunoSEQ multiplex PCR reads, giving one row per CDR3 protein. This table holds some 110,000 distinct CDR3 sequences, about 92% found once. The CDR3 sequence is 16 residues long. Trimming stripped 0 bases from V and 0 bases from J, with 7 bases between. Germline loops: CDR1 SGHRS, CDR2 YFSETQ. Sequencing was carried out using CD8+ T cells from PBMCs. The chain carries TRBV5-1 and TRBJ2-6; D is unclear. This clonotype originated in a human donor with multiple sclerosis. CDR3 sequence (DNA): TGCGCCAGCAGCTTGGTCCCGACCTCTGGGGCCAACGTCCTGACTTTC. Amino acids: CASSLVPTSGANVLTF. Full variable domain (outside the CDR3, taken from reference TRBV5-1 and TRBJ2-6): KAGVTQTPRYLIKTRGQQVTLSCSPISGHRSVSWYQQTPGQGLQFLFEYFSETQRNKGNFPGRFSGRQFSNSRSEMNVSTLELGDSALYLCASSLVPTSGANVLTFGAGSRLTVL.